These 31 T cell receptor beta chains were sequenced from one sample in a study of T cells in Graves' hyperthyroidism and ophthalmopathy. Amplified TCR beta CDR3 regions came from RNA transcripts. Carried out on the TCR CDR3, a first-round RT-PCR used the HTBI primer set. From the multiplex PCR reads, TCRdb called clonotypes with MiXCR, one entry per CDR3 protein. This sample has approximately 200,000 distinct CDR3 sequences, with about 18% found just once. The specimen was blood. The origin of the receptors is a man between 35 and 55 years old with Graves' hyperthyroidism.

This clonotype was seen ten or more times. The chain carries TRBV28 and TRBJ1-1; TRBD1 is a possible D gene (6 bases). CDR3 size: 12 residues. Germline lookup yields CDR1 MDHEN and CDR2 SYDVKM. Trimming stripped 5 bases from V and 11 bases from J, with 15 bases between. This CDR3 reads CASSLRTEVAFF. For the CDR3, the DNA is TGTGCCAGCAGTCTCAGGACAGAGGTGGCTTTCTTT.

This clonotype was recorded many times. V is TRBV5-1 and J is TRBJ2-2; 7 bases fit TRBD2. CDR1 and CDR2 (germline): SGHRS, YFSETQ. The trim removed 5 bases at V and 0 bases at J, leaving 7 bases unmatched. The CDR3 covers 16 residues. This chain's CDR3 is CASSSTGTTNTGELFF. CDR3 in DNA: TGCGCCAGCAGTTCAACCGGGACTACGAACACCGGGGAGCTGTTTTTT.

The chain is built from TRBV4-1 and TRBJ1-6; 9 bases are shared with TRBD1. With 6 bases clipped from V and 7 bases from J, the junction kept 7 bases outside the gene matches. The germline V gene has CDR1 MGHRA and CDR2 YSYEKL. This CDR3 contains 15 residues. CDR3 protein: CASRLGQGHNSPLHF. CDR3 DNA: TGCGCCAGCAGGCTGGGACAGGGACACAATTCACCCCTCCACTTT.

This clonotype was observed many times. CDR3 in DNA: TGTGCCAGCAGCAGCATGAACACTGAAGCTTTCTTT. Translated: CASSSMNTEAFF. J is TRBJ1-1 and V is TRBV2, with D unclear. Deletions cut 6 bases from V and 0 bases from J, with 5 bases between. Per the germline V gene, CDR1 is SNHLY and CDR2 is FYNNEI. This CDR3 is 12 amino acids long.

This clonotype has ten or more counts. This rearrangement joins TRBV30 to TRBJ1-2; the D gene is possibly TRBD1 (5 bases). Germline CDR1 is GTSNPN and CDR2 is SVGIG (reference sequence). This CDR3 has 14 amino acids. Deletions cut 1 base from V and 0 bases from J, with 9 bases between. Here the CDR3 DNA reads TGTGCCTGGAGTGAACGGACACCTAACTATGGCTACACCTTC. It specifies CAWSERTPNYGYTF. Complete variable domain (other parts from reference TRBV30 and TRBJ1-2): SQTIHQWPATLVQPVGSPLSLECTVEGTSNPNLYWYRQAAGRGLQLLFYSVGIGQISSEVPQNLSASRPQDRQFILSSKKLLLSDSGFYLCAWSERTPNYGYTFGSGTRLTVV.

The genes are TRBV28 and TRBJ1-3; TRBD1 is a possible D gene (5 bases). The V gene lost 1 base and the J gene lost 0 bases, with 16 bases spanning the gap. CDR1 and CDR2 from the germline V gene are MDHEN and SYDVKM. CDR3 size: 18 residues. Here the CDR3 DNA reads TGTGCCAGCAGTTTATTCGGTTGGGGCAGCCGCTCTGGAAACACCATATATTTT. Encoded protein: CASSLFGWGSRSGNTIYF.

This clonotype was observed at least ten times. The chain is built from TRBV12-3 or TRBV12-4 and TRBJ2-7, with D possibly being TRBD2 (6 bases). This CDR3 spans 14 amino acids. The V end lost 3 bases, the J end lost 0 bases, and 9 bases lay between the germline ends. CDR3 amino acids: CASSFGGASYEQYF. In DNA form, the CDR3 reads TGTGCCAGCAGTTTCGGCGGGGCCTCCTACGAGCAGTACTTC.

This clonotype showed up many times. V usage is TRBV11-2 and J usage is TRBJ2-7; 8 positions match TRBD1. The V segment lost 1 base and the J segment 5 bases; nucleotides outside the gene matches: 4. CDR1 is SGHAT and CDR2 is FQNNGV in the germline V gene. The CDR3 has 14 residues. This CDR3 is CASSLAQGADEQYF. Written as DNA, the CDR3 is TGTGCCAGCAGCTTAGCTCAGGGGGCCGACGAGCAGTACTTC.

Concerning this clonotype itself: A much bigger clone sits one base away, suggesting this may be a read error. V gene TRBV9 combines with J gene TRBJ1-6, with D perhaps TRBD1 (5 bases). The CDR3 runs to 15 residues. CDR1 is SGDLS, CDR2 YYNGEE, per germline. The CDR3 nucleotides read TGTGCCAGCAGCGTAGATTCCAGGGTTGGGTCACCCCACCACTTT. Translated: CASSVDSRVGSPHHF.

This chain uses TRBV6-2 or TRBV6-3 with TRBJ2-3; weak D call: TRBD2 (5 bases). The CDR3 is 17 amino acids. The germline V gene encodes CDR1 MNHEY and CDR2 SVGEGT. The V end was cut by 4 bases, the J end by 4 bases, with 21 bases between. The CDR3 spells CASSFSGVAGESDTQYF. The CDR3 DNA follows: TGTGCCAGCAGTTTTTCCGGAGTGGCTGGGGAGTCAGATACGCAGTATTTT.

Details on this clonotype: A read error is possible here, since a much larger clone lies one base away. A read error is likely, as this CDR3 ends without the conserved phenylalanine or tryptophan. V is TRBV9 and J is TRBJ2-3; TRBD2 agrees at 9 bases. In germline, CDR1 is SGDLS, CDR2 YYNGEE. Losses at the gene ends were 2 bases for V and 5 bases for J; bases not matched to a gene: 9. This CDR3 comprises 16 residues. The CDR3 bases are TGTGCCAGCAGCGTGAAGCGGGGGGCCCCGGGAGATACGCAGTATCTT. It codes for CASSVKRGAPGDTQYL.

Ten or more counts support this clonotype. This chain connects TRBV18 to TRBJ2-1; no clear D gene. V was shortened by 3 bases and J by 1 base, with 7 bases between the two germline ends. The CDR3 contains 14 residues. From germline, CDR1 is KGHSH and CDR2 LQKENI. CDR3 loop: CASSPSQSYNEQFF. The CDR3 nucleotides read TGTGCCAGCTCACCGAGCCAGTCCTACAATGAGCAGTTCTTC.

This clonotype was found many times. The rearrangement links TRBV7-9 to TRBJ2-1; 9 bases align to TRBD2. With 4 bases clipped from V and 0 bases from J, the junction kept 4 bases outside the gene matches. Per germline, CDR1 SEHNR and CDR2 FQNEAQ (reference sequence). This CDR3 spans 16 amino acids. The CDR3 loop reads CASSSGLATSYNEQFF. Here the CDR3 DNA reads TGTGCCAGCAGCTCAGGACTAGCGACCTCCTACAATGAGCAGTTCTTC.

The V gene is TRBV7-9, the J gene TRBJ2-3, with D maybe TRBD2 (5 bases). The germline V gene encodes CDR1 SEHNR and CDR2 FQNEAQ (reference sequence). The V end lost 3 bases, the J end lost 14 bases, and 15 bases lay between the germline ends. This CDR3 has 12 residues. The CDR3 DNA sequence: TGTGCCAGCAGCTTCGGGGATCTAAATTGGTATTTT. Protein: CASSFGDLNWYF. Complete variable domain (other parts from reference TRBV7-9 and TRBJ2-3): DTGVSQNPRHKITKRGQNVTFRCDPISEHNRLYWYRQTLGQGPEFLTYFQNEAQLEKSRLLSDRFSAERPKGSFSTLEIQRTEQGDSAMYLCASSFGDLNWYFGPGTRLTVL.

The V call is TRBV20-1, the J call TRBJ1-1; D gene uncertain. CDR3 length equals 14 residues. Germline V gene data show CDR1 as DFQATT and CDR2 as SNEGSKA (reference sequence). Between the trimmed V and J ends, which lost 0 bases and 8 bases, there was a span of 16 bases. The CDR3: CSARDDGLTSEAFF. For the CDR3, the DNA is TGCAGTGCTAGAGATGACGGCTTGACGTCCGAAGCTTTCTTT.

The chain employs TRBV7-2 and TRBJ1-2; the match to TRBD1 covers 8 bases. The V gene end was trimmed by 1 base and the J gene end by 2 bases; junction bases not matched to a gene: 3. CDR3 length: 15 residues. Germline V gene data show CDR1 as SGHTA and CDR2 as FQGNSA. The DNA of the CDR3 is TGTGCCAGCAGCTTAGGTGCAGGGGGCAACTATGGCTACACCTTC. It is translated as CASSLGAGGNYGYTF.

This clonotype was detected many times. CDR3 amino acids: CASRGQGFHYGYTF. CDR3 coding DNA: TGTGCCAGCAGAGGACAGGGCTTTCACTATGGCTACACCTTC. The rearrangement uses TRBV6-1 and TRBJ1-2; 8 bases line up with TRBD1. The CDR3 is made up of 14 amino acids. Unmatched junction bases numbered 6, after V lost 6 bases and J lost 3 bases. From germline, CDR1 is MNHNS and CDR2 SASEGT.

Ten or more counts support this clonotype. CDR3 sequence (DNA): TGTGCCAGCAGCTCGGGGGAGGGAGTGGGCTACGAGCAGTACTTC. Amino acids: CASSSGEGVGYEQYF. V is TRBV6-1 and J is TRBJ2-7; 7 bases line up with TRBD2. This CDR3 comprises 15 residues. Trimming cost V 6 bases and J 3 bases; bases outside gene matches: 11. Germline CDR1 reads MNHNS; CDR2 reads SASEGT.

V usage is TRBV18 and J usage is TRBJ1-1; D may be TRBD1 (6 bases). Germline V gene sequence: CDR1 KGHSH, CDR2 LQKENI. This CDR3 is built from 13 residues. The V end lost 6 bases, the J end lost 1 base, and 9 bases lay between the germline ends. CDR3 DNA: TGTGCCAGCTCTGGGACATCGAACACTGAAGCTTTCTTT. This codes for CASSGTSNTEAFF.

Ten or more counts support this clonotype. The chain's CDR3 is CASRGGNTIYF. The CDR3 DNA reads TGTGCCAGCAGAGGTGGAAACACCATATATTTT. The chain combines TRBV3-1 with TRBJ1-3; D remains unclear. Germline lookup yields CDR1 LGHDT and CDR2 YNNKEL (reference sequence). CDR3 length equals 11 residues. V was clipped by 6 bases and J by 3 bases, with 3 bases between them.

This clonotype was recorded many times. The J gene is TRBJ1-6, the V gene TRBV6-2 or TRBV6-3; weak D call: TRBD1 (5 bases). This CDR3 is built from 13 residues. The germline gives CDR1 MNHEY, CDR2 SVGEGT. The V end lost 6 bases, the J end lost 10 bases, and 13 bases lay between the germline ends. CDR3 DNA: TGTGCCAGCAGGACAGTGTTTGGGTCACCCCTCCACTTT. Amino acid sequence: CASRTVFGSPLHF.

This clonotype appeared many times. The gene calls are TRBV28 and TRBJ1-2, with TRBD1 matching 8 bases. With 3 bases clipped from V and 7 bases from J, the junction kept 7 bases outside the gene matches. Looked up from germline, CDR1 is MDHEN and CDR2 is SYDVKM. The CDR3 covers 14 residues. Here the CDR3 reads CASSLDREEIGYTF. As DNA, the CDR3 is TGTGCCAGCAGTTTGGACAGGGAGGAGATTGGCTACACCTTC.

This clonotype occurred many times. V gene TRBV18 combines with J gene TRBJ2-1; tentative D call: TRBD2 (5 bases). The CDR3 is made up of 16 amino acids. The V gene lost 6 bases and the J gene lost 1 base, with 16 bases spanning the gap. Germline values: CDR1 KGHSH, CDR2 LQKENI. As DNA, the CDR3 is TGTGCCAGCTCCTTTCCATCCGGAGGATCCTACAATGAGCAGTTCTTC. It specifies CASSFPSGGSYNEQFF.

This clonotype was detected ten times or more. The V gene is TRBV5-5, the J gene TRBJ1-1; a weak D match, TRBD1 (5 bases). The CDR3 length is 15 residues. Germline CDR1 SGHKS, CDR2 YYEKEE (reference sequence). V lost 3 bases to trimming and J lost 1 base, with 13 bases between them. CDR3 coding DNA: TGTGCCAGCAGCTCTATGAACGGGGGGAACACTGAAGCTTTCTTT. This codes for CASSSMNGGNTEAFF.

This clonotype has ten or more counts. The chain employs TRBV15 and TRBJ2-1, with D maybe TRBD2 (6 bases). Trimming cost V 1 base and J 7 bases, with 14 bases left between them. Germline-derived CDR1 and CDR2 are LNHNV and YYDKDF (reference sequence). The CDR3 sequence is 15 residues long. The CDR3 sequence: CATSRVVAEDNEQFF. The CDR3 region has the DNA TGTGCCACCAGCAGAGTCGTAGCGGAGGATAATGAGCAGTTCTTC.

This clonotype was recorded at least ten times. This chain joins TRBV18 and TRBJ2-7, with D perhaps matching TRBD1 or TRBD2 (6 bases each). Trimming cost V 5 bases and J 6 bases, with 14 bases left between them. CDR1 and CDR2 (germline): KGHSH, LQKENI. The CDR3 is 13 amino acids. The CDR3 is CASSTQQGGEQYF. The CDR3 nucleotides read TGTGCCAGCTCAACCCAACAGGGAGGCGAGCAGTACTTC.

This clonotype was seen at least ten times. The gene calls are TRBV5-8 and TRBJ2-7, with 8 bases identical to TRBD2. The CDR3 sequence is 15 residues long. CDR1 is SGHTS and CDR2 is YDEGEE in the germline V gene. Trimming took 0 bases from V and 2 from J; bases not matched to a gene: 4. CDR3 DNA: TGTGCCAGCAGCTTGGCCACGGGGGGGCCCTACGAGCAGTACTTC. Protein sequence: CASSLATGGPYEQYF. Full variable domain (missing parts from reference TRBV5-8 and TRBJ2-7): EAGVTQSPTHLIKTRGQQATLRCSPISGHTSVYWYQQALGLGLQFLLWYDEGEERNRGNFPPRFSGRQFPNYSSELNVNALELEDSALYLCASSLATGGPYEQYFGPGTRLTVT.

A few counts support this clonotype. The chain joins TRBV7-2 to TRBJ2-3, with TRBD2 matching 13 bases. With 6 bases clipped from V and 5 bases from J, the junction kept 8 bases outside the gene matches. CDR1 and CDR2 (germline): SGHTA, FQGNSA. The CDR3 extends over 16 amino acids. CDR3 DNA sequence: TGTGCCAGCAGTTTATCACTAGCGGGGGGGCAAGATACGCAGTATTTT. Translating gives CASSLSLAGGQDTQYF. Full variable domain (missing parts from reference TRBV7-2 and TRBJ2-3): GAGVSQSPSNKVTEKGKDVELRCDPISGHTALYWYRQSLGQGLEFLIYFQGNSAPDKSGLPSDRFSAERTGGSVSTLTIQRTQQEDSAVYLCASSLSLAGGQDTQYFGPGTRLTVL.

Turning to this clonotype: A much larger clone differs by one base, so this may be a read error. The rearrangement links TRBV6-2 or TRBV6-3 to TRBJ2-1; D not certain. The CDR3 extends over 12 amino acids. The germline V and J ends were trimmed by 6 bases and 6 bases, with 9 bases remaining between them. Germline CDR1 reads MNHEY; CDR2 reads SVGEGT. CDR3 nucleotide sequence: TGTGCCAGCAGGTGGGGAAGCAATGAGCAGTTCTTC. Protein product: CASRWGSNEQFF.

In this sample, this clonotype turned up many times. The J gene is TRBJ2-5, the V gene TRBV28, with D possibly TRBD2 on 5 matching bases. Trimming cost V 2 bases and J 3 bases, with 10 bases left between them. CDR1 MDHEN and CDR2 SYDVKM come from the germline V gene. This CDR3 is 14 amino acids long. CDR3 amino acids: CASSLNDGKETQYF. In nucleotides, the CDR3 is TGTGCCAGCAGTTTAAACGACGGGAAAGAGACCCAGTACTTC.

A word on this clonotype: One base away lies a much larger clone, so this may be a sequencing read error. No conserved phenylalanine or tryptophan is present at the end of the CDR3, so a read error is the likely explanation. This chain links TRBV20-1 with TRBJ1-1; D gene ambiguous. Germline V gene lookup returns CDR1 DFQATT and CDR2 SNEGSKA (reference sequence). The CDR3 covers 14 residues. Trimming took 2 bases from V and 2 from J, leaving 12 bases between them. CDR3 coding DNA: TGCAGTGCTAGACCTCACGGGCGAAACACTGAAGCTTTCTCT. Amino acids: CSARPHGRNTEAFS.